A single sample gave rise to the 22 T cell receptor beta chains below, sequenced in a study of shared clonotypes between healthy human individuals. Produced via immunoSEQ multiplex PCR; TCRdb's table is partial and in-frame only. The sample shows approximately 180,000 clones, roughly 93% of them seen only once. Sequenced input: naive CD4+ T cells sorted from blood. Subset reported: CD45RA+ positively selected. These receptors all stem from a woman younger than 45 in good health.

This chain connects TRBV2 to TRBJ2-7, with 10 bases aligning to TRBD1. The J segment lost 1 base and the V segment lost 6 bases, leaving 12 bases of the junction unmatched. CDR1 SNHLY and CDR2 FYNNEI come from the germline V gene. The CDR3 consists of 17 residues. The CDR3 region is CASRPNSGQGRSYEQYF. Written as DNA, the CDR3 is TGTGCCAGCAGGCCAAACTCGGGACAGGGGCGATCCTACGAGCAGTACTTC. Together with reference TRBV2 and TRBJ2-7, the CDR3 gives the full variable domain: EPEVTQTPSHQVTQMGQEVILRCVPISNHLYFYWYRQILGQKVEFLVSFYNNEISEKSEIFDDQFSVERPDGSNFTLKIRSTKLEDSAMYFCASRPNSGQGRSYEQYFGPGTRLTVT.

The genes are TRBV6-5 and TRBJ2-7; 8 bases agree with TRBD2. This CDR3 has 15 amino acids. Germline CDR1 reads MNHEY; CDR2 reads SVGAGI. V shed 0 bases, J shed 7 bases, and the junction held 8 bases outside the gene matches. The CDR3 protein is CASSYSGSGSWEQYF. The CDR3 nucleotides read TGTGCCAGCAGTTACTCCGGGAGCGGGAGTTGGGAGCAGTACTTC.

The V gene is TRBV19, the J gene TRBJ1-4, with no clear D. Trimming left V 7 bases short and J 0 bases short, with 9 bases between. Per the germline V gene, CDR1 is LNHDA and CDR2 is SQIVND (reference sequence). The length of the CDR3 is 14 residues. This CDR3 reads CASTLSATNEKLFF. CDR3 in DNA: TGTGCCAGTACTTTATCAGCAACTAATGAAAAACTGTTTTTT.

This sequence joins TRBV18 and TRBJ2-7, with TRBD2 identical over 8 bases. The CDR3 runs to 15 residues. Germline-derived CDR1 and CDR2 are KGHSH and LQKENI. J lost 4 bases, V lost 0 bases, and 5 bases had no gene match. The CDR3 DNA sequence: TGTGCCAGCTCACCACCGCCGGGAGGGGTGTACGAGCAGTACTTC. Its protein product is CASSPPPGGVYEQYF.

The chain couples TRBV28 to TRBJ1-2; no firm D call. The V and J ends lost 6 bases and 5 bases respectively, with 13 bases between them. CDR3 length: 13 residues. Germline V gene lookup returns CDR1 MDHEN and CDR2 SYDVKM. The CDR3 sequence: CASRGWQFYGYTF. As DNA, the CDR3 is TGTGCCAGCAGGGGGTGGCAGTTTTATGGCTACACCTTC.

The chain is built from TRBV28 and TRBJ1-6, with 8 bases lining up with TRBD1. V gave up 7 bases and J gave up 8 bases; unmatched junction bases: 4. This CDR3 has 13 amino acids. Germline V gene lookup returns CDR1 MDHEN and CDR2 SYDVKM. In nucleotides, the CDR3 is TGTGCCAGCATCGGGACAGGTTATTCACCCCTCCACTTT. Translating it yields CASIGTGYSPLHF.

This chain links TRBV19 with TRBJ2-7; 9 bases are shared with TRBD2. The V gene's germline CDR1 is LNHDA and CDR2 SQIVND (reference sequence). V gave up 4 bases and J gave up 0 bases; unmatched junction bases: 4. The CDR3 totals 15 residues. In DNA form, the CDR3 reads TGTGCCAGTAGTACTAGCGGGATCAGCTCCTACGAGCAGTACTTC. Translated, it gives CASSTSGISSYEQYF.

This chain joins TRBV30 and TRBJ2-5; possible D gene TRBD1, 5 bases. This CDR3 has 12 amino acids. The ends were cut back, 2 bases at V and 11 bases at J, with 15 bases in the middle. The germline gives CDR1 GTSNPN, CDR2 SVGIG (reference sequence). The CDR3 DNA follows: TGTGCCTGGAGTCCAACTTCCCCAGGGCAGTACTTC. Residues: CAWSPTSPGQYF.

The rearrangement links TRBV7-9 to TRBJ2-6; D may be TRBD1 or TRBD2 (5 bases each). V was trimmed by 2 bases and J by 4 bases, leaving 15 bases between them. This CDR3 spans 17 amino acids. Germline V lookup: CDR1 SEHNR, CDR2 FQNEAQ (reference sequence). The CDR3 coding sequence is TGTGCCAGCAGCTTACTGCAGGGATCGGGAGGGGCCAACGTCCTGACTTTC. Its protein is CASSLLQGSGGANVLTF. Complete variable domain (other parts from reference TRBV7-9 and TRBJ2-6): DTGVSQNPRHKITKRGQNVTFRCDPISEHNRLYWYRQTLGQGPEFLTYFQNEAQLEKSRLLSDRFSAERPKGSFSTLEIQRTEQGDSAMYLCASSLLQGSGGANVLTFGAGSRLTVL.

This sequence joins TRBV10-1 and TRBJ2-7; a possible D gene is TRBD1 (5 bases). The ends were cut back, 0 bases at V and 7 bases at J, with 10 bases in the middle. The germline V gene has CDR1 WNHNN and CDR2 SYGVQD (reference sequence). This CDR3 region has 13 residues. The CDR3 DNA follows: TGCGCCAGCAGTGAGTCGGTAGCAGGGGAGCAGTACTTC. This encodes CASSESVAGEQYF.

The chain links TRBV5-1 to TRBJ1-1; D possibly corresponds to TRBD1 (6 bases). The CDR3 sequence is 15 residues long. The V gene's germline CDR1 is SGHRS and CDR2 YFSETQ. Trimming shortened V by 7 bases and J by 1 base, and 17 bases separated the two germline ends. The CDR3 sequence: CASDTGFPPNTEAFF. CDR3 DNA sequence: TGCGCCAGCGATACAGGGTTCCCTCCGAACACTGAAGCTTTCTTT.

CDR3 bases: TGTGCCAGCAGTTACTCCCTAGGGAGGGAGACCCAGTACTTC. It translates to CASSYSLGRETQYF. The chain has TRBV6-5 and TRBJ2-5, with a tentative D call TRBD2 (6 bases). This CDR3 region has 14 residues. Germline V CDR1 and CDR2: MNHEY, SVGAGI. V was trimmed by 0 bases and J by 5 bases, leaving 10 bases between them.

The CDR3 sequence: CASSGQNEQFF. The CDR3 DNA follows: TGTGCCAGCAGTGGACAGAATGAGCAGTTCTTC. V gene TRBV25-1 combines with J gene TRBJ2-1, with D perhaps TRBD1 (5 bases). This CDR3 has 11 residues. Germline CDR1 and CDR2: MGHDK and SYGVNS. Deletions cut 4 bases from V and 7 bases from J, with 5 bases between.

This chain joins TRBV10-2 and TRBJ2-7; TRBD2 aligns across 12 bases. Germline CDR1 reads WSHSY; CDR2 reads SAAADI. This CDR3 region has 15 residues. The ends lost 9 bases at V and 1 base at J; junction bases unmatched: 7. Written as DNA, the CDR3 is TGCGCCAGTGATCCCGGGACTAGCGGGTCCTACGAGCAGTACTTC. Translation: CASDPGTSGSYEQYF.

The chain employs TRBV19 and TRBJ2-1, with D perhaps matching TRBD1 (6 bases). Looked up from germline, CDR1 is LNHDA and CDR2 is SQIVND (reference sequence). V was clipped by 7 bases and J by 5 bases, with 15 bases between them. The CDR3 loop spans 14 amino acids. CDR3 protein: CASNDRLRDNEQFF. The CDR3 DNA reads TGTGCCAGTAACGACAGGCTCCGAGACAATGAGCAGTTCTTC.

The chain links TRBV19 to TRBJ1-5, with TRBD1 as a possible D gene (5 bases). Germline V gives CDR1 LNHDA, CDR2 SQIVND (reference sequence). This CDR3 is 14 amino acids long. Trimming left V 5 bases short and J 7 bases short, with 15 bases between. CDR3 amino acids: CASSRGTAWQPQHF. CDR3 coding DNA: TGTGCCAGTAGTCGGGGGACCGCTTGGCAGCCCCAGCATTTT.

This clone was recorded once. This chain joins TRBV7-2 and TRBJ2-1; TRBD2 matches 7 bases. The germline V gene has CDR1 SGHTA and CDR2 FQGNSA. The CDR3 loop spans 17 amino acids. After removal of 6 bases from V and 6 bases from J, the junction contained 17 bases not matched to a gene. The CDR3 sequence is CASSFRGLAGRSNEQFF. Here the CDR3 DNA reads TGTGCCAGCAGTTTTAGGGGTCTAGCCGGGAGGTCCAATGAGCAGTTCTTC.

The genes are TRBV5-1 and TRBJ2-7; 7 nucleotides match TRBD1. Germline V gives CDR1 SGHRS, CDR2 YFSETQ. The V segment lost 4 bases and the J segment 2 bases; nucleotides outside the gene matches: 3. CDR3 length equals 13 residues. The CDR3 is CASSRDRTYEQYF. For the CDR3, the DNA is TGCGCCAGCAGCCGGGACAGAACCTACGAGCAGTACTTC. Looking up the rest from reference TRBV5-1 and TRBJ2-7 gives the full variable domain: KAGVTQTPRYLIKTRGQQVTLSCSPISGHRSVSWYQQTPGQGLQFLFEYFSETQRNKGNFPGRFSGRQFSNSRSEMNVSTLELGDSALYLCASSRDRTYEQYFGPGTRLTVT.

The chain combines TRBV19 with TRBJ2-7, with 7 bases identical to TRBD1. J gave up 4 bases and V 2 bases, and 5 bases lay outside the gene matches. Germline lookup yields CDR1 LNHDA and CDR2 SQIVND (reference sequence). The CDR3 is 14 amino acids. The CDR3: CASSIPGQSYEQYF. The CDR3 DNA reads TGTGCCAGTAGTATACCGGGACAGTCATACGAGCAGTACTTC. Using reference TRBV19 and TRBJ2-7 for the parts outside the CDR3, the full variable domain is DGGITQSPKYLFRKEGQNVTLSCEQNLNHDAMYWYRQDPGQGLRLIYYSQIVNDFQKGDIAEGYSVSREKKESFPLTVTSAQKNPTAFYLCASSIPGQSYEQYFGPGTRLTVT.

The chain couples TRBV11-3 to TRBJ2-1; 14 bases fit TRBD2. V shed 1 base and J 5 bases; nucleotides not matched to a gene: 4. Germline values: CDR1 SGHNT, CDR2 YENEEA. The CDR3 is 17 residues long. The CDR3 DNA follows: TGTGCCAGCAGCTTAGGGACTAGCGGGAGGAACAACAATGAGCAGTTCTTC. This gives the protein CASSLGTSGRNNNEQFF.

The chain has TRBV7-9 and TRBJ1-2; no clear D gene. Germline loops: CDR1 SEHNR, CDR2 FQNEAQ (reference sequence). The CDR3 runs 16 residues. V dropped 0 bases and J dropped 4 bases, with 15 bases sitting between them. CDR3 nucleotide sequence: TGTGCCAGCAGCTTAGCGGTATCAGGAAAAGTCTATGGCTACACCTTC. This gives the protein CASSLAVSGKVYGYTF.

The chain joins TRBV10-3 to TRBJ1-3, with a weak D call TRBD1 (5 bases). Germline V gene sequence: CDR1 ENHRY, CDR2 SYGVKD. V gave up 2 bases and J gave up 4 bases, with 6 bases separating them. The CDR3 sequence is 13 residues long. The CDR3 nucleotides read TGTGCCATCAGTGAGGGGGCAGGAAACACCATATATTTT. This translates into CAISEGAGNTIYF.